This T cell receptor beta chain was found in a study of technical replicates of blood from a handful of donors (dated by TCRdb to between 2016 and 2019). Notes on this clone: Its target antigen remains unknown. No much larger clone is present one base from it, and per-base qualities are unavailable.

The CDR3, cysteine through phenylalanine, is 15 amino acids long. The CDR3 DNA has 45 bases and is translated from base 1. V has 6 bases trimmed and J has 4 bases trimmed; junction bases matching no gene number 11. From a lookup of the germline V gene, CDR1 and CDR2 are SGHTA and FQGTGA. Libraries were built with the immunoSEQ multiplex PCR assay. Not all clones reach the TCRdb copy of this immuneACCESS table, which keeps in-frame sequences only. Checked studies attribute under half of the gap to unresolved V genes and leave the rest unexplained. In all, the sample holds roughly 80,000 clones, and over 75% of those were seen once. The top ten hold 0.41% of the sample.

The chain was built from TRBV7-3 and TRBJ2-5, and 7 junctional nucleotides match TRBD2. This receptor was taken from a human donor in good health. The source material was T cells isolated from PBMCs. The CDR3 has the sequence CASSRRGGDRETQYF. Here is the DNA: TGTGCCAGCAGTAGAAGGGGAGGGGACCGAGAGACCCAGTACTTC.